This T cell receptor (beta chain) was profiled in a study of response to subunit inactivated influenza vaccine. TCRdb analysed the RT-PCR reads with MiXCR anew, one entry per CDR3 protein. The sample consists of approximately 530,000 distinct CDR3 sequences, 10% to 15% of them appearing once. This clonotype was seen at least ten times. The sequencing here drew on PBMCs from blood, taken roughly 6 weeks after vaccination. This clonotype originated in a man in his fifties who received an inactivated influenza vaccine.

This CDR3 is CASSQDRGTSGRAVETQYF. For the CDR3, the DNA is TGTGCCAGCAGCCAAGATCGCGGGACTAGCGGGAGGGCCGTAGAGACCCAGTACTTC. The chain links TRBV4-2 to TRBJ2-5; TRBD2 agrees at 16 bases. CDR1 LGHNA and CDR2 YNFKEQ come from the germline V gene. Unmatched junction bases numbered 8, after V lost 0 bases and J lost 4 bases. CDR3 size: 19 residues.